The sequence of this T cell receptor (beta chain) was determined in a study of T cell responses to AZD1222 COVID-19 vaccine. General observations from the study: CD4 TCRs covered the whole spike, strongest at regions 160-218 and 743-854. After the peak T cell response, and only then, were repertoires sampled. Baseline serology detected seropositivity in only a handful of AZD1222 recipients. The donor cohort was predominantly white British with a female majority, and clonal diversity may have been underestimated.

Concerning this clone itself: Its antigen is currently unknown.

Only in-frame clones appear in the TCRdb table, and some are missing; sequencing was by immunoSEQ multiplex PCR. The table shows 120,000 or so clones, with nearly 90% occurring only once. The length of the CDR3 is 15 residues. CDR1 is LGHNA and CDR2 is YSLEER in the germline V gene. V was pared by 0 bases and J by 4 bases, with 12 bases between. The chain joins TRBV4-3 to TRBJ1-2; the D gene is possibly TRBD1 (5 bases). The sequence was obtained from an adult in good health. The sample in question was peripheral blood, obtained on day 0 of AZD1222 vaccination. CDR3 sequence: CASSQDLPQGYGYTF. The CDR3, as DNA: TGCGCCAGCAGCCAAGATCTTCCCCAGGGCTATGGCTACACCTTC.